This TCR beta chain was found in a study of blood T cell repertoires in COVID-19. In the study overall: Sites in the United States, Italy and Spain provided acute and convalescent COVID-19 samples. The analysed material was cDNA or gDNA that came from T cells, B-cell-depleted T cells, or PBMCs.

As handled by the study authors: Cell counts per sample came from amplifying reference gene primers. The table came from immunoSEQ multiplex PCR; TCRdb's copy has only in-frame clones and leaves some out. V and J calls and clone size are as listed in that table; D and trimming were resolved from the DNA. The sample includes about 84,000 clones, 70% to 75% of them seen just once. Per the germline V gene, CDR1 is GTSNPN and CDR2 is SVGIG (reference sequence). The ends lost 2 bases at V and 6 bases at J; junction bases unmatched: 9. This CDR3 has 16 residues. What was sequenced was peripheral blood. The sequence was obtained from a man over 45 with active or convalescent COVID-19. The chain joins TRBV30 to TRBJ2-2; 10 bases match TRBD1. The CDR3 sequence is CAWSSSTTGGPGELFF. In DNA, the CDR3 is TGTGCCTGGAGTAGTTCCACGACAGGGGGCCCCGGGGAGCTGTTTTTT.